This T cell receptor beta chain appears in the sequencing data of a study of cytomegalovirus exposure and HLA in healthy donors. TCRdb keeps only in-frame clones here, not all; method: immunoSEQ multiplex PCR. The table has a few hundred thousand clones, around nine tenths seen once. J lost 4 bases, V lost 7 bases, and 13 bases had no gene match. Germline V gene data show CDR1 as SGDLS and CDR2 as YYNGEE. The CDR3 is 16 amino acids. This clone showed up just once. The chain is built from TRBV9 and TRBJ1-2, with 10 positions matching TRBD1. Sequencing was done on a sample of PBMCs. The source is a woman aged 18-29 years in good health and CMV-seronegative. CDR3 sequence (DNA): TGTGCCAGCTCCTGCTTTAAGGACAGGGGGAGCTATGGCTACACCTTC. This encodes CASSCFKDRGSYGYTF. The variable domain in full, completed from reference TRBV9 and TRBJ1-2, reads DSGVTQTPKHLITATGQRVTLRCSPRSGDLSVYWYQQSLDQGLQFLIQYYNGEERAKGNILERFSAQQFPDLHSELNLSSLELGDSALYFCASSCFKDRGSYGYTFGSGTRLTVV.